The rows below give T cell receptor beta chains drawn from one sample of a study of blood T cell repertoires in COVID-19. Sequencing used immunoSEQ multiplex PCR; TCRdb keeps in-frame clones, though not all of them. The sample holds 50,000 or so clones; 65% to 85% are singletons and the top ten take approximately 15%. Material for sequencing was peripheral blood. These receptors originate from a man aged 35-49 years with acute or convalescent COVID-19. The CDR3 runs from the conserved cysteine through the conserved F or W. D genes are given only for firm matches. Expanded clones get a size class; other rows say once, few or many, or leave the size out.

CDR3 | DNA | D | V | size | J
CASSLTSAQQETQYF | TGTGCCAGCAGCTTGACTAGCGCCCAACAAGAGACCCAGTACTTC | TRBD2 | TRBV7-8 | NA | TRBJ2-5
CASRVQGARGYTF | TGTGCCAGCAGAGTGCAGGGGGCGCGTGGCTACACCTTC | TRBD1 | TRBV28 | NA | TRBJ1-2
CASRGTGGHNEQFF | TGTGCCAGCAGAGGGACAGGGGGCCACAATGAGCAGTTCTTC | TRBD1 | TRBV25-1 | NA | TRBJ2-1
CASRTTGGTNEKLFF | TGTGCCAGCAGGACAACAGGGGGCACTAATGAAAAACTGTTTTTT | TRBD1 | TRBV6-5 | NA | TRBJ1-4
CASSLAIAGGYGYTF | TGTGCCAGCAGCTTAGCTATAGCAGGGGGATATGGCTACACCTTC | TRBD1 | TRBV7-2 | NA | TRBJ1-2
CASETSGRLSAKNIQYF | TGTGCCAGTGAGACAAGCGGTCGTTTATCAGCCAAAAACATTCAGTACTTC | NA | TRBV19 | NA | TRBJ2-4
CASSPDSSGPGNTIYF | TGTGCCAGCTCACCAGATTCCAGCGGGCCTGGAAACACCATATATTTT | NA | TRBV18 | NA | TRBJ1-3
CAWSRNRVAGGYTF | TGTGCCTGGAGTCGAAACAGGGTGGCGGGTGGCTACACCTTC | NA | TRBV30 | NA | TRBJ1-2
CASSQDFGGGSPLHF | TGTGCCAGCAGCCAAGATTTTGGAGGAGGGTCACCCCTCCACTTT | NA | TRBV14 | NA | TRBJ1-6
CASSPSLAGGRRETQYF | TGTGCCAGCAGCCCTTCGCTAGCGGGGGGGCGTCGGGAGACCCAGTACTTC | TRBD2 | TRBV9 | NA | TRBJ2-5
CASSPRLEYETQYF | TGTGCCAGCAGCCCCCGACTAGAATATGAGACCCAGTACTTC | NA | TRBV7-9 | NA | TRBJ2-5
CAWSDATGKGYGYTF | TGTGCCTGGAGTGACGCCACCGGGAAAGGCTATGGCTACACCTTC | NA | TRBV30 | NA | TRBJ1-2
CAISPTTGTYGYTF | TGTGCCATCAGCCCTACGACAGGGACCTATGGCTACACCTTC | TRBD1 | TRBV10-3 | NA | TRBJ1-2
CASSTDYGREQYF | TGTGCCAGTAGTACCGACTATGGACGCGAGCAGTACTTC | NA | TRBV19 | NA | TRBJ2-7
CSGGTGTGNEQFF | TGCAGCGGGGGGACAGGGACCGGCAATGAGCAGTTCTTC | TRBD1 | TRBV29-1 | NA | TRBJ2-1
CASSISGTGGETQYF | TGCGCCAGCAGCATTAGCGGGACGGGGGGAGAGACCCAGTACTTC | TRBD2 | TRBV5-1 | few | TRBJ2-5
CASSQAQVYNYGYTF | TGCGCCAGCAGCCAAGCGCAGGTGTATAACTATGGCTACACCTTC | NA | TRBV4-1 | NA | TRBJ1-2
CASSVDIDGYTF | TGTGCCAGCAGCGTAGACATTGATGGCTACACCTTC | NA | TRBV5-6 | NA | TRBJ1-2
CASSQGTGWATEAFF | TGTGCCAGCAGCCAAGGGACAGGGTGGGCCACTGAAGCTTTCTTT | TRBD1 | TRBV3-1/TRBV3-2 | NA | TRBJ1-1
CASSPRGSGNTIYF | TGTGCCAGCAGCCCCAGAGGGTCTGGAAACACCATATATTTT | NA | TRBV5-8 | few | TRBJ1-3
CASARLSGGPYNEQFF | TGCGCCAGCGCCAGGTTATCGGGGGGGCCCTACAATGAGCAGTTCTTC | TRBD2 | TRBV5-1 | NA | TRBJ2-1
CASSLASGGRTDTQYF | TGCGCCAGCAGCTTGGCTTCTGGGGGCCGGACAGATACGCAGTATTTT | NA | TRBV5-1 | NA | TRBJ2-3
CASSLGQAEKNEQFF | TGTGCCAGCAGCTTAGGGCAGGCCGAGAAGAATGAGCAGTTCTTC | NA | TRBV7-9 | NA | TRBJ2-1
CASSRRGQGGMIGETQYF | TGTGCCAGCAGCCGCCGAGGACAGGGTGGTATGATTGGGGAGACCCAGTACTTC | TRBD1 | TRBV3-1/TRBV3-2 | NA | TRBJ2-5
CASSWGSGTTQETQYF | TGTGCCAGCAGCTGGGGGAGCGGGACGACCCAAGAGACCCAGTACTTC | TRBD2 | TRBV9 | NA | TRBJ2-5
CASSPRDRAEAFF | TGTGCCAGCAGCCCTAGGGACAGAGCTGAAGCTTTCTTT | TRBD1 | TRBV9 | NA | TRBJ1-1
CAWSVKTDTGNTIYF | TGTGCCTGGAGTGTTAAGACAGATACTGGAAACACCATATATTTT | NA | TRBV30 | NA | TRBJ1-3
CASSAPGLALYNEQFF | TGTGCCAGCAGCGCCCCGGGACTAGCGCTTTACAATGAGCAGTTCTTC | TRBD2 | TRBV11-2 | NA | TRBJ2-1
CAWSVGGSSNEQFF | TGTGCCTGGAGTGTGGGCGGGAGTTCCAATGAGCAGTTCTTC | TRBD2 | TRBV30 | NA | TRBJ2-1
CASSFDRGQETQYF | TGTGCCAGCAGTTTCGACAGGGGACAAGAGACCCAGTACTTC | TRBD1 | TRBV7-2 | NA | TRBJ2-5
CASSLGLAGFYEQYF | TGTGCCAGCAGCTTAGGACTAGCGGGTTTCTACGAGCAGTACTTC | TRBD2 | TRBV11-2 | NA | TRBJ2-7
CASSCPQGPAGGYNSPLHF | TGCGCCAGCAGCTGTCCGCAGGGGCCGGCGGGGGGATATAATTCACCCCTCCACTTT | NA | TRBV5-1 | NA | TRBJ1-6
CASSLLSRDLGNTIYF | TGTGCCAGCAGCTTACTATCGCGGGACTTAGGAAACACCATATATTTT | NA | TRBV7-6 | NA | TRBJ1-3
CASSLERGSSYEQYF | TGTGCCAGCAGCTTAGAAAGGGGTTCCTCCTACGAGCAGTACTTC | NA | TRBV7-6 | NA | TRBJ2-7
CASSGDRGREQYF | TGTGCCAGCAGCGGGGACAGGGGGCGCGAGCAGTACTTC | TRBD1 | TRBV12-3/TRBV12-4 | NA | TRBJ2-7
CASSLTWGGTEAFF | TGTGCCAGTAGTTTAACCTGGGGCGGCACTGAAGCTTTCTTT | NA | TRBV19 | few | TRBJ1-1
CASSWGTAYEQYF | TGCGCCAGCAGCTGGGGGACAGCCTACGAGCAGTACTTC | TRBD1 | TRBV5-1 | NA | TRBJ2-7
CASQETGVYGYTF | TGTGCCAGCCAAGAGACAGGGGTTTATGGCTACACCTTC | TRBD1 | TRBV2 | NA | TRBJ1-2
CASSLVARYSPLHF | TGCGCCAGCAGCTTGGTGGCGCGGTATTCACCCCTCCACTTT | NA | TRBV5-1 | NA | TRBJ1-6
CASISGRLFF | TGTGCCAGCATTAGCGGGAGGCTGTTTTTT | NA | TRBV21-1 | NA | TRBJ2-2
CASSLSGTGRGDTGELFF | TGTGCCAGCAGCTTATCCGGTACAGGGAGAGGGGACACCGGGGAGCTGTTTTTT | NA | TRBV13 | NA | TRBJ2-2
CATSRDFRRGGTGELFF | TGTGCCACCAGCAGAGATTTTAGGCGGGGGGGCACCGGGGAGCTGTTTTTT | TRBD2 | TRBV15 | NA | TRBJ2-2
CASSYWRGLAYEQYF | TGTGCCAGCAGTTATTGGCGGGGGCTGGCCTACGAGCAGTACTTC | NA | TRBV6-2/TRBV6-3 | NA | TRBJ2-7
CASSPRQGSGGYTF | TGTGCCAGTAGTCCTCGACAGGGTTCGGGTGGCTACACCTTC | TRBD1 | TRBV19 | NA | TRBJ1-2
CSARRGAVTTF | TGCAGTGCTAGGCGGGGGGCGGTGACCACCTTC | NA | TRBV20-1 | NA | TRBJ1-2
CASSGQGAVGETQYF | TGTGCCAGCAGCGGACAGGGGGCGGTTGGAGAGACCCAGTACTTC | TRBD1 | TRBV2 | NA | TRBJ2-5
CATTTGYPYEQYF | TGTGCCACCACGACAGGGTACCCCTACGAGCAGTACTTC | TRBD1 | TRBV6-5 | NA | TRBJ2-7
CASSIRTGPTMHF | TGCGCCAGCAGCATCCGGACAGGGCCTACTATGCACTTT | TRBD1 | TRBV5-1 | NA | TRBJ1-1
CASSRLGAGADTQYF | TGTGCCAGCAGCCGCCTGGGAGCGGGAGCGGATACGCAGTATTTT | TRBD2 | TRBV3-1/TRBV3-2 | NA | TRBJ2-3
CAWGKLNTIYF | TGTGCCTGGGGCAAATTGAACACCATATATTTT | NA | TRBV30 | NA | TRBJ1-3
CASGTNDRPNEQFF | TGTGCTAGTGGGACCAATGACAGGCCCAATGAGCAGTTCTTC | NA | TRBV12-5 | NA | TRBJ2-1
CASSLFVSGRSGEQFF | TGTGCCAGCAGTTTATTCGTTAGCGGGAGGTCTGGTGAGCAGTTCTTC | TRBD2 | TRBV28 | NA | TRBJ2-1
CASSLRRRGHDNEQFF | TGTGCCAGCAGCTTGAGACGGCGGGGCCACGACAATGAGCAGTTCTTC | NA | TRBV7-2 | NA | TRBJ2-1
CSVQGPGELFF | TGCAGCGTTCAGGGTCCCGGGGAGCTGTTTTTT | NA | TRBV29-1 | few | TRBJ2-2
CASSQSGQGNTIYF | TGCGCCAGCAGCCAATCGGGACAAGGAAACACCATATATTTT | NA | TRBV5-1 | NA | TRBJ1-3
CASRTGVVAFF | TGTGCCAGCCGGACAGGGGTTGTAGCTTTCTTT | TRBD1 | TRBV2 | once | TRBJ1-1
CASSPGQGAQPQHF | TGTGCCAGCTCACCCGGGCAGGGGGCTCAGCCCCAGCATTTT | TRBD1 | TRBV18 | few | TRBJ1-5
CASRTGYQPQHF | TGTGCCAGTAGAACAGGGTATCAGCCCCAGCATTTT | NA | TRBV19 | NA | TRBJ1-5
CASSGDRSGGSFVTDTQYF | TGTGCCAGCAGCGGGGACCGTAGCGGGGGGTCTTTTGTCACAGATACGCAGTATTTT | TRBD2 | TRBV7-2 | NA | TRBJ2-3